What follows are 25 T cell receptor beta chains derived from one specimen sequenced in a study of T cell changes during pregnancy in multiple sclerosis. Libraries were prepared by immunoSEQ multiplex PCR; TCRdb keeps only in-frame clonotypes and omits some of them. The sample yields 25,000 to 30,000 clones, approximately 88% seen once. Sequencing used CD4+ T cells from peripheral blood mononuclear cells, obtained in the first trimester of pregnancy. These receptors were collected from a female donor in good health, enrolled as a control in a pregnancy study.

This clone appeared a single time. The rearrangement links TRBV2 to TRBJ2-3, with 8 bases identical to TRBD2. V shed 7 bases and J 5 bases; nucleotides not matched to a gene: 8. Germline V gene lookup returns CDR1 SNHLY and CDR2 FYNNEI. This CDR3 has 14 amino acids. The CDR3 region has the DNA TGTGCCAGCATCCCCGGGGGGGCGGGAGATACGCAGTATTTT. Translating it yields CASIPGGAGDTQYF.

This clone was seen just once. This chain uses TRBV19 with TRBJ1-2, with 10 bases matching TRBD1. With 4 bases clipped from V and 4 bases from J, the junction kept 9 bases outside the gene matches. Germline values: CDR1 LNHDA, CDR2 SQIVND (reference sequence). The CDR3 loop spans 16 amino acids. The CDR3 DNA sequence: TGTGCCAGTAGTAAGGGACAGGGGACCGTCGCCTATGGCTACACCTTC. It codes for CASSKGQGTVAYGYTF.

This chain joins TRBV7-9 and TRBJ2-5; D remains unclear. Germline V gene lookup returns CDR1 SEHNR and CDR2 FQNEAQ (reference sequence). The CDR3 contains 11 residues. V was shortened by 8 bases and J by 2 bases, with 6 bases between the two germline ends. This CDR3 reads CASARQETQYF. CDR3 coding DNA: TGTGCCAGCGCCAGACAAGAGACCCAGTACTTC.

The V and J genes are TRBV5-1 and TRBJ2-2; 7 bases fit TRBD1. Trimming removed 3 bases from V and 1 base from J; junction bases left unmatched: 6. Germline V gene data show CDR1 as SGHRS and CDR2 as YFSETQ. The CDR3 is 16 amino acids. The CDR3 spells CASSWTNRGNTGELFF. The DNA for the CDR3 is TGCGCCAGCAGCTGGACAAACAGGGGGAACACCGGGGAGCTGTTTTTT.

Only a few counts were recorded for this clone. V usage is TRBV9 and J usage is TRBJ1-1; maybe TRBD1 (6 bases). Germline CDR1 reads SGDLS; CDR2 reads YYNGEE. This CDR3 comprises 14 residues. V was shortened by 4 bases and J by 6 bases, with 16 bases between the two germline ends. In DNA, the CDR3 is TGTGCCAGCAGCCTTAGACTGGGGGCGGCTGAAGCTTTCTTT. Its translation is CASSLRLGAAEAFF.

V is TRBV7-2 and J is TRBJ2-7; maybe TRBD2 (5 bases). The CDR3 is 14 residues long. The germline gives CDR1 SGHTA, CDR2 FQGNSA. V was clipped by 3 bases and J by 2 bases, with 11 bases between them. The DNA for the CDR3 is TGTGCCAGCAGCTTCTCCGGGAACACCTACGAGCAGTACTTC. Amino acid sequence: CASSFSGNTYEQYF.

The CDR3 sequence is CASSPRTSGGTDTQYF. CDR3 coding DNA: TGTGCCAGCAGCCCACGGACTAGCGGGGGCACAGATACGCAGTATTTT. This chain connects TRBV9 to TRBJ2-3; 12 bases are shared with TRBD2. The CDR3 has 16 residues. Losses at the gene ends were 4 bases for V and 1 base for J; bases not matched to a gene: 4. Germline V gene data show CDR1 as SGDLS and CDR2 as YYNGEE.

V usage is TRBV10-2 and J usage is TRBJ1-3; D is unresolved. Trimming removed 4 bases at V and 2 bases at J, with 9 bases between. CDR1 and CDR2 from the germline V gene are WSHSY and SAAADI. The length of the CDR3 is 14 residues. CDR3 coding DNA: TGCGCCAGCAGTGTCGGACTGACTGGAAACACCATATATTTT. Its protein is CASSVGLTGNTIYF.

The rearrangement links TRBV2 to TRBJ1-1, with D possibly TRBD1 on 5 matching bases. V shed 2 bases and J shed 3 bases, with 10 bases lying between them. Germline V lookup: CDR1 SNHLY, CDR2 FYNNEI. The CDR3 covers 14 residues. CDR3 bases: TGTGCCAGCAGTGAACAGGGCGGGGACACTGAAGCTTTCTTT. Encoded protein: CASSEQGGDTEAFF.

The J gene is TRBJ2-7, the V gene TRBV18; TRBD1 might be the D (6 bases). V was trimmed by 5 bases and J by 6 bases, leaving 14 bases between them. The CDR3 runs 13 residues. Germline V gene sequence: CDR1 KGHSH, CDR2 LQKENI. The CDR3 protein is CASSTSTRGEQYF. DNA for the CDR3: TGTGCCAGCTCAACTTCAACCAGGGGCGAGCAGTACTTC.

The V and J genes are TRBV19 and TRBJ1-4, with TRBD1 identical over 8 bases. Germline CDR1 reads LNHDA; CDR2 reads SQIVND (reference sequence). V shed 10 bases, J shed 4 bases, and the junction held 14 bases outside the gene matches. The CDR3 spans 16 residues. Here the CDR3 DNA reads TGTGCCACTACGGACGCACAGGGGGTGGTTAATGAAAAACTGTTTTTT. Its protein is CATTDAQGVVNEKLFF.

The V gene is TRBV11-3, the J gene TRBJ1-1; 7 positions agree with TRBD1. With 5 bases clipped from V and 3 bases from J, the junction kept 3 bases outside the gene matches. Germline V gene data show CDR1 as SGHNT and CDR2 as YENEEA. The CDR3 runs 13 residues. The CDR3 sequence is CASSLQGDTEAFF. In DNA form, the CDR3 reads TGTGCCAGCAGCCTGCAGGGGGACACTGAAGCTTTCTTT.

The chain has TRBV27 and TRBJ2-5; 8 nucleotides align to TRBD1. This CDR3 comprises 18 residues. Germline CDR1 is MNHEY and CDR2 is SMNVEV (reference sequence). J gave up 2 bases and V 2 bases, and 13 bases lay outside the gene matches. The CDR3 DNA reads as TGTGCCAGCAGTTTAGGCCCCCCCGGGACAGGACTTCAAGAGACCCAGTACTTC. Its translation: CASSLGPPGTGLQETQYF.

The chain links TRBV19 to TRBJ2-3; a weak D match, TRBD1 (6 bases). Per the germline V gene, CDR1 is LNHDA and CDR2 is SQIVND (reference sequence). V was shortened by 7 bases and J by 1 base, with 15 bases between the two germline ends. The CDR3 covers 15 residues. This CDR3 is CASNRNRAGTDTQYF. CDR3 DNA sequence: TGTGCCAGTAATCGGAACAGGGCCGGCACAGATACGCAGTATTTT.

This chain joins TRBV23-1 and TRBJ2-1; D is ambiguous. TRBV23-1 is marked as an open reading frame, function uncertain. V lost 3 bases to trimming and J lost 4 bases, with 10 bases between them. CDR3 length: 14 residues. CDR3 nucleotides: TGCGCCAGCAGTCATAACGACGGGTACAATGAGCAGTTCTTC. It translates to CASSHNDGYNEQFF.

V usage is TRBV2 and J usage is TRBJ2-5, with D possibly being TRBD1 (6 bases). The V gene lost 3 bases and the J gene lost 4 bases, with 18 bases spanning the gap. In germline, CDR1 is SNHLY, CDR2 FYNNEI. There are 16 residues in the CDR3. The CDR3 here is CASSDIGAGEAETQYF. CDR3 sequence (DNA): TGTGCCAGCAGTGATATTGGCGCAGGGGAAGCAGAGACCCAGTACTTC.

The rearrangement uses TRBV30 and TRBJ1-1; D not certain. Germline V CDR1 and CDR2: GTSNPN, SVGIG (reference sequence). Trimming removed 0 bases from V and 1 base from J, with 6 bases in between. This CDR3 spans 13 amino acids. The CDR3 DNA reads TGTGCCTGGAGTGTACAAGAGAACACTGAAGCTTTCTTT. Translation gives CAWSVQENTEAFF.

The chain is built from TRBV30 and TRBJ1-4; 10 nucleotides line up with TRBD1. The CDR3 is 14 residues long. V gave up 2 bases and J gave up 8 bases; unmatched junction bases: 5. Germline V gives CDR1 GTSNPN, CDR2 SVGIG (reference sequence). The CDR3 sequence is CAWSNPGQGEKLFF. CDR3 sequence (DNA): TGTGCCTGGAGTAATCCGGGACAGGGGGAAAAACTGTTTTTT.

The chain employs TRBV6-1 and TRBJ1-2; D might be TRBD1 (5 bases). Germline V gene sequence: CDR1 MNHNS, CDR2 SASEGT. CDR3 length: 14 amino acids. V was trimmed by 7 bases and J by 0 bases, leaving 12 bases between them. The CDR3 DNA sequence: TGTGCCAGCACCCCAGGGTTAGCTAACTATGGCTACACCTTC. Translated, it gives CASTPGLANYGYTF.

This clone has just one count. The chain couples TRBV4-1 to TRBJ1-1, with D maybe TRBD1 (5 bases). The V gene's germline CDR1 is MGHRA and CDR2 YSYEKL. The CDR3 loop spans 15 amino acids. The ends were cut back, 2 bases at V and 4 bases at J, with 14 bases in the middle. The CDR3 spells CASSQIRGVSTEAFF. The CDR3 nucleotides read TGCGCCAGCAGCCAAATCCGGGGGGTCAGCACTGAAGCTTTCTTT.

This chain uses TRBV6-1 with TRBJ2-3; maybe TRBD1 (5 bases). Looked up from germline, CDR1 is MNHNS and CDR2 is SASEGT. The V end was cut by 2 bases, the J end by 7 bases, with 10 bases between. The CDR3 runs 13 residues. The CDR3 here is CASSEQGANTQYF. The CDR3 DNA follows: TGTGCCAGCAGTGAACAAGGGGCTAATACGCAGTATTTT.

The CDR3 bases are TGCGCCAGCAGTCAATTAACAGGTTGGTTTACCCAGTACTTC. It specifies CASSQLTGWFTQYF. V and J are TRBV23-1 and TRBJ2-5, with a weak D call TRBD1 (5 bases). TRBV23-1 is an ORF for which the function is uncertain. The V end was cut by 1 base, the J end by 8 bases, with 14 bases between. CDR3 length: 14 residues.

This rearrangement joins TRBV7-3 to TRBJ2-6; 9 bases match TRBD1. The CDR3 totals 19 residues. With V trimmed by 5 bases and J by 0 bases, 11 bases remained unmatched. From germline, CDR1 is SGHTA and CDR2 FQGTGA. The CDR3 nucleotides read TGTGCCAGCAGCCCCGGCTGGGGACAGGGAAGCTCTGGGGCCAACGTCCTGACTTTC. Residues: CASSPGWGQGSSGANVLTF. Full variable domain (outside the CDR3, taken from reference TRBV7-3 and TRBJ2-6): GAGVSQTPSNKVTEKGKYVELRCDPISGHTALYWYRQSLGQGPEFLIYFQGTGAADDSGLPNDRFFAVRPEGSVSTLKIQRTERGDSAVYLCASSPGWGQGSSGANVLTFGAGSRLTVL.

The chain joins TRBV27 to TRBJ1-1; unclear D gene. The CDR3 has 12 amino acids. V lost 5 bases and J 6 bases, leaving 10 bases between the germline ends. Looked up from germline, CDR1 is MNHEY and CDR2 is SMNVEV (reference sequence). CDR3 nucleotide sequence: TGTGCCAGCAGTCATCCCCGGGCTGAAGCTTTCTTT. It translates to CASSHPRAEAFF.

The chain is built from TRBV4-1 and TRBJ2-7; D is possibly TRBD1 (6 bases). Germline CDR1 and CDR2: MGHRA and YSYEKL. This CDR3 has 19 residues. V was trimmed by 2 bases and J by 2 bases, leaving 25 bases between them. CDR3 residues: CASSQQDGGSGRGPYEQYF. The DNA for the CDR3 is TGCGCCAGCAGCCAACAAGATGGGGGCAGTGGCAGGGGCCCCTACGAGCAGTACTTC.